This T cell receptor (beta chain) emerged from a study of OX40 agonist ivuxolimab in advanced cancers. Study overall: The patients got ivuxolimab, which is an agonistic anti-OX40 (CD134) antibody. General study points: Researchers report that CD8+ T cells had, on average, more expanded clones than CD4+.

Exclusion of a patient followed from autoimmune disease history or systemic immunosuppression. Details on this clone: What it binds is unknown.

Profiled with immunoSEQ multiplex PCR; TCRdb holds only in-frame clones, not every one. Found here are some 78,000 clones, 85% to 95% of them singletons; the top ten hold 2.5% to 3%. The source is an adult with an advanced solid tumor such as melanoma, head and neck, liver or kidney cancer. The input for sequencing was CD4+ or CD8+ T cells sorted from blood, taken in a trial of the OX40 agonist ivuxolimab.

The CDR3, as DNA: TGTGCCAGCAGCTTGAGGACAGGGAGGAAAGGTGAAAAACTGTTTTTT. Translation: CASSLRTGRKGEKLFF. V gene TRBV5-4 combines with J gene TRBJ1-4, with 8 bases fitting TRBD1. This CDR3 has 16 residues. With 1 base clipped from V and 7 bases from J, the junction kept 9 bases outside the gene matches. Germline CDR1 and CDR2: SGHNT and YYREEE (reference sequence).